This record covers a single T cell receptor (beta chain). Antigen: not known. This record comes from a study of T cell responses to AZD1222 COVID-19 vaccine. General study results and limits: Clonal diversity may have been underestimated, and the donors were mostly white British, with more females than males. Reports say nearly half of spike-specific TCRs go after unmutated variant regions. Baseline seropositives among AZD1222 recipients totaled only 6 or 7.

Some clones are missing from TCRdb's copy, which holds only in-frame ones; the method was immunoSEQ multiplex PCR. The table shows about 140,000 clones, with about nine tenths occurring only once. Second doses were pooled across both intervals (about 4 or about 12 weeks). This CDR3 has 12 residues. Trimming shortened V by 0 bases and J by 6 bases, and 5 bases separated the two germline ends. Germline loops: CDR1 KGHSY, CDR2 FQNENV. V gene TRBV16 combines with J gene TRBJ1-2; D gene ambiguous. Material: peripheral blood, obtained 28 days after the second AZD1222 dose. The clonotype comes from an adult who received the AZD1222 COVID-19 vaccine. The CDR3: CASSQSRDGYTF. The CDR3 region has the DNA TGTGCCAGCAGCCAATCAAGGGATGGCTACACCTTC.